This note documents a single T cell receptor (beta chain) sequence. Its target is unknown. TCRdb re-called the reads with MiXCR, one entry per CDR3 protein. The table records 60,000 to 80,000 distinct CDR3 sequences, roughly 21% of them present only once. The data derive from a study of T cell repertoires in cytomegalovirus infection. Study in general: From public TCR beta signatures came an indication of both CMV infection and matching HLA type.

This TCR came from a human donor in good health (CMV status not recorded). Some clones in this sample may be carry-over from other donors' samples. This specimen consisted of CD8+ T cells from cultured PBMCs, obtained from culture after CMV antigen stimulation.

As DNA, the CDR3 is TGTGCCAGCAGTCGTACCAGACAGGGGTCAAGTGAAAAACTGTTTTTT. The encoded protein is CASSRTRQGSSEKLFF. The rearrangement links TRBV7-6 to TRBJ1-4; 8 positions match TRBD1. Germline-derived CDR1 and CDR2 are SGHVS and FNYEAQ. The CDR3 runs 16 residues. Trimming cost V 6 bases and J 7 bases; bases outside gene matches: 13. The full variable domain, in which reference TRBV7-6 and TRBJ1-4 provide the parts outside the CDR3, is GAGVSQSPRYKVTKRGQDVALRCDPISGHVSLYWYRQALGQGPEFLTYFNYEAQQDKSGLPNDRFSAERPEGSISTLTIQRTEQRDSAMYRCASSRTRQGSSEKLFFGSGTQLSVL.